Listed here are 14 T cell receptor beta chains from one sample, sequenced in a study of T cells in Graves' hyperthyroidism and ophthalmopathy. Amplification targeted TCR beta CDR3 regions from RNA transcripts. Using the HTBI primer set, a first-round RT-PCR was run on the TCR CDR3. TCRdb processed the multiplex PCR reads anew with MiXCR; each CDR3 protein has one entry. This sample carries around 500,000 distinct CDR3 sequences, roughly an eighth of them seen once, and the ten largest clones take around 17%. The sample comprised blood. These receptor sequences come from a woman under 30 with Graves' hyperthyroidism.

This clonotype came up many times. The CDR3 DNA reads as TGTGCCTGGATGGCGCTCTCCTACGAGCAGTACTTC. Translating gives CAWMALSYEQYF. This rearrangement joins TRBV30 to TRBJ2-7; D call uncertain. The length of the CDR3 is 12 residues. V was cut by 4 bases and J by 0 bases, with 7 bases left in between. In germline, CDR1 is GTSNPN, CDR2 SVGIG (reference sequence). The full variable domain, with the rest looked up from reference TRBV30 and TRBJ2-7, is SQTIHQWPATLVQPVGSPLSLECTVEGTSNPNLYWYRQAAGRGLQLLFYSVGIGQISSEVPQNLSASRPQDRQFILSSKKLLLSDSGFYLCAWMALSYEQYFGPGTRLTVT.

This clonotype was detected many times. V and J are TRBV7-9 and TRBJ2-1; 12 nucleotides agree with TRBD2. V was pared by 5 bases and J by 2 bases, with 4 bases of the junction left unmatched. From germline, CDR1 is SEHNR and CDR2 FQNEAQ (reference sequence). The CDR3 totals 16 residues. The DNA of the CDR3 is TGTGCCAGCAGCCAAAGGACTAGCGGGGCCTACAATGAGCAGTTCTTC. Amino acid sequence: CASSQRTSGAYNEQFF.

This clonotype was observed a few times. This chain links TRBV5-5 with TRBJ2-3, with 7 positions matching TRBD2. There are 14 residues in the CDR3. After removal of 0 bases from V and 5 bases from J, the junction contained 3 bases not matched to a gene. CDR1 SGHKS and CDR2 YYEKEE come from the germline V gene (reference sequence). The CDR3 nucleotides read TGTGCCAGCAGCTTGGAGGGGAGGGGAGATACGCAGTATTTT. Translating it yields CASSLEGRGDTQYF. Variable domain in full (rest from reference TRBV5-5 and TRBJ2-3): DAGVTQSPTHLIKTRGQQVTLRCSPISGHKSVSWYQQVLGQGPQFIFQYYEKEERGRGNFPDRFSARQFPNYSSELNVNALLLGDSALYLCASSLEGRGDTQYFGPGTRLTVL.

This clonotype was recorded many times. The CDR3 DNA sequence: TGTGCCAGCAGCTTAAAGACGGCGCAAGAGACCCAGTACTTC. Protein: CASSLKTAQETQYF. This sequence joins TRBV7-2 and TRBJ2-5; D unresolved. V lost 2 bases and J 2 bases, leaving 9 bases between the germline ends. CDR3 length: 14 residues. CDR1 SGHTA and CDR2 FQGNSA come from the germline V gene.

This clonotype was seen many times. The V gene is TRBV12-3 or TRBV12-4, the J gene TRBJ2-3, with D uncertain. CDR3 length equals 13 residues. The V end lost 7 bases, the J end lost 2 bases, and 10 bases lay between the germline ends. The CDR3 is CASTRAATDTQYF. CDR3 DNA sequence: TGTGCCAGCACCCGGGCGGCCACAGATACGCAGTATTTT.

This rearrangement joins TRBV20-1 to TRBJ2-1; possibly TRBD2 for D (7 bases). Germline CDR1 reads DFQATT; CDR2 reads SNEGSKA (reference sequence). The germline V and J ends were trimmed by 3 bases and 9 bases, with 18 bases remaining between them. The CDR3 runs 14 residues. This CDR3 is CSARGGAGLGEQFF. DNA for the CDR3: TGCAGTGCTAGGGGGGGGGCGGGACTTGGTGAGCAGTTCTTC.

The CDR3 region has the DNA TGTGCCAGCAGCCAAGATCAGGAAGACACTGAAGCTTTCTTT. This encodes CASSQDQEDTEAFF. The chain links TRBV4-2 to TRBJ1-1; D gene unclear. The ends were cut back, 0 bases at V and 3 bases at J, with 8 bases in the middle. CDR1 and CDR2 from the germline V gene are LGHNA and YNFKEQ. This CDR3 has 14 residues.

In this sample, this clonotype turned up many times. The J gene is TRBJ2-7, the V gene TRBV3-1; 8 bases map to TRBD1. V was pared by 3 bases and J by 3 bases, with 4 bases of the junction left unmatched. CDR3 size: 14 residues. Germline V CDR1 and CDR2: LGHDT, YNNKEL (reference sequence). CDR3 sequence reads: CASSHGQGNYEQYF. CDR3 DNA: TGTGCCAGCAGCCATGGACAGGGCAACTACGAGCAGTACTTC.

This clonotype was seen ten or more times. CDR3 nucleotides: TGTGCCAGCAGCTTAGATAGGAGGACAAGCTCCTACAATGAGCAGTTCTTC. It codes for CASSLDRRTSSYNEQFF. J is TRBJ2-1 and V is TRBV11-2; D might be TRBD1 or TRBD2, each matching 5 bases. Trimming took off 0 bases at V and 0 bases at J, with 12 bases between the two ends. This CDR3 has 17 residues. Germline loops: CDR1 SGHAT, CDR2 FQNNGV.

In this sample, this clonotype turned up many times. The chain combines TRBV27 with TRBJ2-3; TRBD2 might be the D (6 bases). V was clipped by 6 bases and J by 4 bases, with 17 bases between them. Germline CDR1 is MNHEY and CDR2 is SMNVEV (reference sequence). CDR3 length: 15 amino acids. The CDR3 loop is CASSMIADGADTQYF. CDR3 nucleotide sequence: TGTGCCAGCAGCATGATAGCGGACGGCGCAGATACGCAGTATTTT.

CDR3 amino acids: CSVGATSGGNEQFF. The CDR3 region has the DNA TGCAGCGTGGGGGCTACATCAGGGGGCAATGAGCAGTTCTTC. The chain has TRBV29-1 and TRBJ2-1, with 7 positions matching TRBD1. This CDR3 region has 14 residues. Trimming at V came to 6 bases and at J to 6 bases, leaving 11 bases not matched to a gene. In germline, CDR1 is SQVTM, CDR2 ANQGSEA.

This clonotype showed up many times. The chain is built from TRBV6-5 and TRBJ2-5, with D possibly being TRBD1 (6 bases). The CDR3 has 15 amino acids. Germline CDR1 and CDR2: MNHEY and SVGAGI. The V end lost 0 bases, the J end lost 3 bases, and 11 bases lay between the germline ends. CDR3 sequence reads: CASSYSRGGKETQYF. Written as DNA, the CDR3 is TGTGCCAGCAGTTACTCGAGAGGGGGAAAAGAGACCCAGTACTTC.

This clonotype came up a few times. The chain couples TRBV20-1 to TRBJ1-5, with D unclear. The length of the CDR3 is 15 residues. V was shortened by 3 bases and J by 2 bases, with 14 bases between the two germline ends. Germline CDR1 reads DFQATT; CDR2 reads SNEGSKA (reference sequence). CDR3: CSASGTTVGNQPQHF. In DNA form, the CDR3 reads TGCAGTGCTAGCGGCACCACGGTGGGCAATCAGCCCCAGCATTTT.

The J gene is TRBJ2-6, the V gene TRBV3-1; 9 bases line up with TRBD1. The CDR3 contains 16 residues. Germline lookup yields CDR1 LGHDT and CDR2 YNNKEL (reference sequence). V lost 4 bases to trimming and J lost 2 bases; unmatched junction nucleotides: 3. The CDR3 is CASSRGQGAGANVLTF. The CDR3 DNA reads TGTGCCAGCAGCCGGGGACAGGGAGCTGGGGCCAACGTCCTGACTTTC.